The T cell receptor (beta chain) under discussion was sequenced for a study of T cell repertoires in cytomegalovirus infection. Study-level background: Recently identified HLA-C-restricted CMV epitopes were among the peptides used. TCR beta signatures that were public indicated CMV infection and matching HLA type. Findings of the study overall: Cumulated frequencies of public TCR beta families served to identify carriers of CMV plus the relevant HLA. What dominated the ex vivo response were HLA-C-restricted CMV-specific TCR beta clonotypes.

TCRdb fed the reads into MiXCR, producing one record per CDR3 protein. The sample carries about 830,000 distinct CDR3 sequences, approximately 32% recorded once. The CDR3 is made up of 14 amino acids. The V gene lost 3 bases and the J gene lost 0 bases, with 8 bases spanning the gap. Germline lookup yields CDR1 MDHEN and CDR2 SYDVKM. This clonotype has more than one count but fewer than ten. Its antigen remains unknown. This sequence was found in a human donor in good health (CMV status not recorded). Some clones in this sample may be carry-over from other donors' samples. This sequence joins TRBV28 and TRBJ2-5; D is unclear. The sequenced sample was cultured CD8+ T cells from PBMCs, obtained from culture after CMV antigen stimulation. CDR3 DNA sequence: TGTGCCAGCAGTTTGCGACGTTACCAAGAGACCCAGTACTTC. Amino acids: CASSLRRYQETQYF. The full variable domain, its missing parts supplied by reference TRBV28 and TRBJ2-5, is DVKVTQSSRYLVKRTGEKVFLECVQDMDHENMFWYRQDPGLGLRLIYFSYDVKMKEKGDIPEGYSVSREKKERFSLILESASTNQTSMYLCASSLRRYQETQYFGPGTRLLVL.